One sample yielded the 16 T cell receptor beta chains listed below, sequenced in a study of shared T cell receptors in the human thymus (dated by TCRdb to the early 2020s). Library preparation employed the immunoSEQ multiplex PCR assay. This immuneACCESS table, as held by TCRdb, lists in-frame sequences with V and J called but not all clones. Of the missing ones, under half trace to an unresolved V gene in checked studies; the others have no known cause. In this sample the table shows hundreds of thousands of clones, roughly 90% of which occur a single time. The top ten clones comprise about 0.01% of the sample. The sample was also reused in another study, on human thymus T cells.

Material: thymocytes. These receptors all stem from a boy less than two years old with a congenital heart defect. Donor details come from another sample of the same person, matched by shared clones.

This chain uses TRBV6-1 with TRBJ2-7, with TRBD2 identical over 9 bases. Germline V gives CDR1 MNHNS, CDR2 SASEGT. V trimming: 2 bases; J trimming: 5 bases; junction bases outside the gene matches: 10. This CDR3 contains 16 residues. The CDR3 nucleotides read TGTGCCAGCAGTGAAATATTGGTAGCGGGAGTCGACGAGCAGTACTTC. It encodes CASSEILVAGVDEQYF.

The J gene is TRBJ1-1, the V gene TRBV19; unclear D gene. The V end was cut by 1 base, the J end by 0 bases, with 9 bases between. This CDR3 contains 15 residues. Germline-derived CDR1 and CDR2 are LNHDA and SQIVND (reference sequence). The CDR3 region is CASSIGHQMNTEAFF. The CDR3, as DNA: TGTGCCAGTAGTATAGGACATCAGATGAACACTGAAGCTTTCTTT.

The chain employs TRBV15 and TRBJ2-7; TRBD1 matches 8 bases. Per the germline V gene, CDR1 is LNHNV and CDR2 is YYDKDF (reference sequence). This CDR3 region has 16 residues. Losses at the gene ends were 1 base for V and 3 bases for J; bases not matched to a gene: 8. The CDR3 protein is CATSRGRGRADYEQYF. The CDR3 nucleotides read TGTGCCACCAGCAGAGGCAGGGGGCGGGCGGACTACGAGCAGTACTTC.

The J gene is TRBJ2-7, the V gene TRBV6-1, with a possible D match to TRBD1 (5 bases). There are 12 residues in the CDR3. V was clipped by 7 bases and J by 6 bases, with 13 bases between them. Germline-derived CDR1 and CDR2 are MNHNS and SASEGT. CDR3 region: CASNLGLGEQYF. The CDR3 DNA reads TGTGCCAGCAATTTGGGGCTTGGCGAGCAGTACTTC.

V is TRBV4-3 and J is TRBJ2-3; 8 nucleotides agree with TRBD1. The CDR3 runs 16 residues. CDR1 is LGHNA and CDR2 is YSLEER in the germline V gene. The V gene end was trimmed by 0 bases and the J gene end by 1 base; junction bases not matched to a gene: 3. The DNA of the CDR3 is TGCGCCAGCAGCCAAGAGGCGGACAGGGGCACAGATACGCAGTATTTT. Protein sequence: CASSQEADRGTDTQYF.

V is TRBV6-1 and J is TRBJ1-1; possibly TRBD1 for D (5 bases). Trimming took off 3 bases at V and 2 bases at J, with 13 bases between the two ends. Germline CDR1 and CDR2: MNHNS and SASEGT. CDR3 length: 15 residues. CDR3 amino acids: CASSDEGLVNTEAFF. DNA of the CDR3: TGTGCCAGCAGTGATGAGGGACTCGTCAACACTGAAGCTTTCTTT.

Only one count was recorded for this clone. The genes are TRBV27 and TRBJ2-2, with D tentatively TRBD2 (5 bases). Germline V gene data show CDR1 as MNHEY and CDR2 as SMNVEV (reference sequence). The ends were cut back, 10 bases at V and 0 bases at J, with 27 bases in the middle. This CDR3 comprises 19 residues. CDR3 in amino acids: CATRIGMRNGITNTGELFF. The CDR3 nucleotides read TGTGCCACCCGGATCGGGATGAGAAACGGGATTACGAACACCGGGGAGCTGTTTTTT.

This sequence joins TRBV28 and TRBJ1-2, with D maybe TRBD1 (5 bases). CDR1 and CDR2 (germline): MDHEN, SYDVKM. V was trimmed by 11 bases and J by 3 bases, leaving 19 bases between them. The length of the CDR3 is 14 residues. DNA of the CDR3: TGTGCCGTCCGCGAGGCGAAGGGGCACTATGGCTACACCTTC. Amino acids: CAVREAKGHYGYTF.

This clone turned up a few times. V gene TRBV4-2 combines with J gene TRBJ1-3; D ambiguous. The V end lost 4 bases, the J end lost 2 bases, and 9 bases lay between the germline ends. The CDR3 runs to 14 residues. Germline V gene data show CDR1 as LGHNA and CDR2 as YNFKEQ. The CDR3 bases are TGTGCCAGCAGCCCGGACTCCACTGGAAACACCATATATTTT. This codes for CASSPDSTGNTIYF.

V and J are TRBV29-1 and TRBJ2-7; 10 nucleotides align to TRBD1. CDR3 length equals 14 residues. V lost 4 bases, J lost 0 bases, and 3 bases stayed unmatched. CDR1 is SQVTM and CDR2 is ANQGSEA in the germline V gene. CDR3 in DNA: TGCAGCGTTGGAGGGACAGGGGACTCCTACGAGCAGTACTTC. It codes for CSVGGTGDSYEQYF.

The chain is built from TRBV9 and TRBJ1-2; TRBD1 is a possible D gene (6 bases). Germline V CDR1 and CDR2: SGDLS, YYNGEE. The CDR3 contains 14 residues. V dropped 3 bases and J dropped 2 bases, with 11 bases sitting between them. The chain's CDR3 is CASSAYRANYGYTF. Here the CDR3 DNA reads TGTGCCAGCAGCGCCTACAGGGCCAACTATGGCTACACCTTC.

This clone was counted a few times. This chain connects TRBV10-3 to TRBJ1-1; D is undetermined. Germline assignment: CDR1 ENHRY and CDR2 SYGVKD. V was clipped by 4 bases and J by 7 bases, with 19 bases between them. This CDR3 spans 15 amino acids. CDR3 amino acids: CAISASQARPDEAFF. As DNA, the CDR3 is TGTGCCATCAGTGCTTCCCAGGCCAGGCCCGATGAAGCTTTCTTT.

This sequence joins TRBV4-3 and TRBJ2-4, with D unclear. Germline CDR1 is LGHNA and CDR2 is YSLEER. The CDR3 consists of 16 residues. The germline V and J ends were trimmed by 1 base and 0 bases, with 10 bases remaining between them. The CDR3 sequence is CASSQARILAKNIQYF. As DNA, the CDR3 is TGCGCCAGCAGCCAAGCCAGGATACTAGCCAAAAACATTCAGTACTTC.

The chain links TRBV6-6 to TRBJ2-1; possibly TRBD2 for D (6 bases). The germline CDR1 and CDR2 sequences are MNHNY and SVGAGI (reference sequence). This CDR3 has 15 amino acids. V was clipped by 6 bases and J by 4 bases, with 16 bases between them. The CDR3 DNA is TGTGCCAGCAGCCTCTTTGTAGCGGAGTACAATGAGCAGTTCTTC. Amino acid sequence: CASSLFVAEYNEQFF.

The chain combines TRBV29-1 with TRBJ1-1, with TRBD1 matching over 9 bases. The CDR3 spans 12 residues. The J segment lost 7 bases and the V segment lost 4 bases, leaving 4 bases of the junction unmatched. Germline assignment: CDR1 SQVTM and CDR2 ANQGSEA. CDR3 in DNA: TGCAGCGTTGGGGACAGGGATTGTGAAGCTTTCTTT. Protein sequence: CSVGDRDCEAFF.

The chain uses TRBV9 and TRBJ2-7; unclear D gene. Between the trimmed V and J ends, which lost 4 bases and 0 bases, there was a span of 11 bases. This CDR3 is 14 amino acids long. Germline values: CDR1 SGDLS, CDR2 YYNGEE. The chain's CDR3 is CASSPRSASYEQYF. CDR3 nucleotide sequence: TGTGCCAGCAGCCCCCGGTCCGCCTCCTACGAGCAGTACTTC.